This TCR beta chain was sequenced for a study of shared clonotypes between healthy human individuals. General study findings and limits: Across subsets, estimated richness was generally greater for naive than for memory populations.

Method: immunoSEQ multiplex PCR; TCRdb's copy keeps in-frame clones and lacks some. The sample shows some 2,100,000 clones, approximately 94% of them seen only once. Splitting the CD4+ cells yielded a CD45RA+ naive subset and a CD45RA-negative memory subset. This CDR3 contains 14 residues. The V gene lost 4 bases and the J gene lost 4 bases, with 10 bases spanning the gap. Germline CDR1 reads LNHDA; CDR2 reads SQIVND (reference sequence). A remark on this clone: Its antigen remains unknown.

The V and J genes are TRBV19 and TRBJ2-2; no clear D. The sequencing sample was made of naive CD4+ T cells sorted from blood. Subset denoted: CD45RA+ positively selected. The source is a man aged 18 to 35 in good health. The CDR3 nucleotides read TGTGCCAGTAGTACCTTGTGGGGCACCGGGGAGCTGTTTTTT. It yields the protein CASSTLWGTGELFF.